This T cell receptor beta chain was recovered during a study of response to subunit inactivated influenza vaccine. TCRdb reanalysed the RT-PCR reads using MiXCR and keeps one entry per CDR3 protein. Here the sample spans approximately 520,000 distinct CDR3 sequences, about 15% being singletons. Study results and limitations: A suggestion made by the authors is that each seasonal influenza vaccination recruits few new T cells.

This clonotype was picked up a small number of times. The antigen is unknown. The clonotype was recovered from a man aged 50 to 69 who received an inactivated influenza vaccine. This material consisted of CD4+ T cells sorted from PBMCs, taken around 25 months after vaccination.

The CDR3 nucleotides read TGCGCCAGCAGCTCAGGGACAGGGTTTAATTCACCCCTCCACTTT. This codes for CASSSGTGFNSPLHF. The gene calls are TRBV5-1 and TRBJ1-6, with 9 positions matching TRBD1. Germline CDR1 SGHRS, CDR2 YFSETQ. With V trimmed by 3 bases and J by 6 bases, 4 bases remained unmatched. The CDR3 contains 15 residues.